Below, one T cell receptor (beta chain) is given with its context. Its specificity is unknown. The same CDR3 also results from other DNA sequences found in this sample. This sample is part of a study of shared clonotypes between healthy human individuals. Overall study results and limits: Against clonotypes common to all four donors, non-shared ones had lower generation probabilities.

The data were produced by immunoSEQ multiplex PCR, yet TCRdb's version contains in-frame clones alone and is incomplete. Of roughly 1,100,000 clones detected, around 76% appear once; the ten largest clones hold roughly 1.4%. Healthy adults negative for HIV, lacking recent acute infections or vaccinations, served as donors. The CDR3 runs 15 residues. Looked up from germline, CDR1 is MDHEN and CDR2 is SYDVKM. The ends were cut back, 4 bases at V and 0 bases at J, with 12 bases in the middle. The clonotype was recovered from a man younger than 35 in good health. J is TRBJ1-2 and V is TRBV28; D gene ambiguous. Sequenced input: memory CD4+ T cells sorted from blood. The subset: CD45RA-negative fraction. The CDR3 spells CASSSPTGANYGYTF. CDR3 DNA: TGTGCCAGCAGTTCACCCACCGGAGCTAACTATGGCTACACCTTC.